What follows describes a single T cell receptor (beta chain). Unmatched junction bases numbered 9, after V lost 5 bases and J lost 6 bases. Germline CDR1 is SGHAT and CDR2 is FQNNGV. The CDR3 loop spans 17 amino acids. Both iRepertoire HTBI primers and Arm-PCR of CDR3 regions were used to build the TCR beta libraries. TCRdb re-called the multiplex PCR reads through MiXCR, storing one row per CDR3 protein. The sample yields 400,000 to 550,000 distinct CDR3 sequences, over 15% seen once. The sample comes from a study of regulatory T cells in long-lasting Graves disease. For the study at large: Antithyroid drugs had been taken under 3 months by newly diagnosed Graves' patients.

The time point denotes: newly diagnosed GD, antithyroid drugs for less than 3 months. Isolated PBMC RNA provided the starting material for the TCR library. The same data also contributed to another study, on T cells in Graves' hyperthyroidism and ophthalmopathy. As that report states: Orbital computed tomography and thyroid ultrasound, together with serum TRAb and thyroxine and clinical symptoms, were used for diagnoses.

The sample consisted of peripheral blood mononuclear cells (PBMCs), taken at new diagnosis, from a patient treated with antithyroid drugs. The chain recombines TRBV11-2 with TRBJ2-2; 13 nucleotides line up with TRBD2. This TCR derives from a woman aged 25 to 45 with Graves disease. The CDR3 loop reads CASSPVSGLAGPGELFF. DNA of the CDR3: TGTGCCAGCAGCCCCGTCTCGGGACTAGCGGGACCCGGGGAGCTGTTTTTT.